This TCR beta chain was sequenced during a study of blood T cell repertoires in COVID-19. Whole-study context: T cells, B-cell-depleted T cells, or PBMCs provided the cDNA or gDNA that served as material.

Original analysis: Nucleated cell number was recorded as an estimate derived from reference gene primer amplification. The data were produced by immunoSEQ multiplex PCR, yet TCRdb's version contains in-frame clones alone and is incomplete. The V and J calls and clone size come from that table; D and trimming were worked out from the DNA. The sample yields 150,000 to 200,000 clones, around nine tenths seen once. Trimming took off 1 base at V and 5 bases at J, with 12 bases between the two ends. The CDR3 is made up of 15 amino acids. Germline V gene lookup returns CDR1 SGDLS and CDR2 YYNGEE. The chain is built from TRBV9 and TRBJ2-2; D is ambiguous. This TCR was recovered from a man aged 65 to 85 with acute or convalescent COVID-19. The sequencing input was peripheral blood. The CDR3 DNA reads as TGTGCCAGCAGCGTACTTGGCGGTAAGACCGGGGAGCTGTTTTTT. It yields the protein CASSVLGGKTGELFF.